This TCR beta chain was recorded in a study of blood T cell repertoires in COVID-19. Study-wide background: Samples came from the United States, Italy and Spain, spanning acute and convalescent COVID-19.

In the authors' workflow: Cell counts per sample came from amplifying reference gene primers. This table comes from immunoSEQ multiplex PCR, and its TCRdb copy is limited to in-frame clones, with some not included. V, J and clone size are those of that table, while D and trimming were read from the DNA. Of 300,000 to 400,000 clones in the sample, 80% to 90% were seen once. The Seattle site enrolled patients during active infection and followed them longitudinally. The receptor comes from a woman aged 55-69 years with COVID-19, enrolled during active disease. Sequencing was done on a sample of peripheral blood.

Written as DNA, the CDR3 is TGTGCCAGCTCACCCCGCGAAGGGGGGAACACTGAAGCTTTCTTT. Protein sequence: CASSPREGGNTEAFF. This chain uses TRBV18 with TRBJ1-1; TRBD1 is a possible D gene (6 bases). CDR1 is KGHSH, CDR2 LQKENI, per germline. V lost 3 bases and J lost 1, with 12 bases in between. This CDR3 has 15 amino acids. Filled out from reference TRBV18 and TRBJ1-1, the complete variable domain reads NAGVMQNPRHLVRRRGQEARLRCSPMKGHSHVYWYRQLPEEGLKFMVYLQKENIIDESGMPKERFSAEFPKEGPSILRIQQVVRGDSAAYFCASSPREGGNTEAFFGQGTRLTVV.